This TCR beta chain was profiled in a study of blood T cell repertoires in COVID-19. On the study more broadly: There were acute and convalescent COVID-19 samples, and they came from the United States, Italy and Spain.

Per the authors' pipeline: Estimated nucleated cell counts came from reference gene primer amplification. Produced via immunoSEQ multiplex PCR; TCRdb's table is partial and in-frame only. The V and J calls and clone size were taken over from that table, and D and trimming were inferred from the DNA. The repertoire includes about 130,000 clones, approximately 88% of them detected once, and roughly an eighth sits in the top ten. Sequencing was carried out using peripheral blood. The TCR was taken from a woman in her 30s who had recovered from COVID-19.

CDR3 loop: CASSFGLAGVETQYF. CDR3 bases: TGTGCCAGCAGCTTTGGACTAGCGGGAGTTGAGACCCAGTACTTC. The chain carries TRBV5-5 and TRBJ2-5; the match to TRBD2 covers 13 bases. With V trimmed by 2 bases and J by 5 bases, 3 bases remained unmatched. Per germline, CDR1 SGHKS and CDR2 YYEKEE (reference sequence). The CDR3 sequence is 15 residues long.